This T cell receptor beta chain was identified in a study of CD8 T cells in Susac syndrome. The authors reverse transcribed about 0.5 to 1 ug RNA with random hexamers. Amplification of the TCR beta CDR3 was carried out by immunoSEQ multiplex PCR, which spanned a total of 54 Vbeta and 13 Jbeta segments. From the immunoSEQ multiplex PCR reads, TCRdb called clonotypes with MiXCR, one entry per CDR3 protein. The top ten clones hold about 0.11% of a sample with approximately 150,000 distinct CDR3 sequences, roughly 95% of them seen once. The patients who served as multiple sclerosis controls were treatment-naive and had stable or active relapsing-remitting disease that fulfilled the revised McDonald criteria. TEMRA cells were enriched by FACS, and CD4+ and CD8+ T cells were negatively isolated. Sample: CD4+ T cells from PBMCs. This clonotype originated in a human donor with multiple sclerosis.

This chain's CDR3 is CASSQAGDQPQHF. The CDR3 DNA sequence: TGTGCCAGCAGCCAAGCGGGAGATCAGCCCCAGCATTTT. V usage is TRBV3-1 and J usage is TRBJ1-5; D is unresolved. This CDR3 contains 13 residues. The ends were cut back, 1 base at V and 5 bases at J, with 6 bases in the middle. Germline V gene data show CDR1 as LGHDT and CDR2 as YNNKEL (reference sequence).